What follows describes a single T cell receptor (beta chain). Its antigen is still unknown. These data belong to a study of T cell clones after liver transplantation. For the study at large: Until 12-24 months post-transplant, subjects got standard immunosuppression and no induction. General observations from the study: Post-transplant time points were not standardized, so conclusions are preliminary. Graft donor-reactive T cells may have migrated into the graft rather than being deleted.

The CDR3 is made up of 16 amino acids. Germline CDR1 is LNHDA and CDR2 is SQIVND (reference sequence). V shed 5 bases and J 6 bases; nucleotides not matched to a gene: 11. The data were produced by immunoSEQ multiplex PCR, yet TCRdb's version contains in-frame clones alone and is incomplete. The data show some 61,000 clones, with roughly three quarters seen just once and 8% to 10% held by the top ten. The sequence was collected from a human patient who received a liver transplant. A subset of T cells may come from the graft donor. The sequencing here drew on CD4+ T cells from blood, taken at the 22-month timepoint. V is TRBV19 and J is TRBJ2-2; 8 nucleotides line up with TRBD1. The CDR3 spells CASSARQGRRPGELFF. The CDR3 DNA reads TGTGCCAGTAGTGCCCGACAGGGGAGGCGCCCCGGGGAGCTGTTTTTT.